These 10 T cell receptor beta chains were all obtained from the same sample, sequenced in a study of Ad26.COV2.S vaccination and SARS-CoV-2 variants. Sequenced by immunoSEQ multiplex PCR; TCRdb stores in-frame clones only, minus some. The sample has more than 150,000 clones, 70% to 90% seen once. The starting material was peripheral blood, obtained after recovery from COVID-19. Source of these receptors: a human donor who had recovered from COVID-19.

Details on this clone: The same CDR3 also results from other DNA sequences found in this sample. V is TRBV7-3 and J is TRBJ2-1, with D perhaps matching TRBD1 (7 bases). The V and J ends lost 1 base and 6 bases respectively, with 13 bases between them. CDR3 length: 15 amino acids. From germline, CDR1 is SGHTA and CDR2 FQGTGA. CDR3 coding DNA: TGTGCCAGCAGCTTAAGGGGGGACAGTCCCAATGAGCAGTTCTTC. This encodes CASSLRGDSPNEQFF.

This clone was detected a few times. The chain couples TRBV7-2 to TRBJ2-7; D gene ambiguous. The CDR3 loop spans 16 amino acids. V was trimmed by 1 base and J by 3 bases, leaving 16 bases between them. From germline, CDR1 is SGHTA and CDR2 FQGNSA. The DNA of the CDR3 is TGTGCCAGCAGCTTAGGGGCCGCAGGCACAATCTACGAGCAGTACTTC. The encoded protein is CASSLGAAGTIYEQYF.

The genes are TRBV7-2 and TRBJ2-7; tentatively, D is TRBD1 or TRBD2 (5 bases each). Germline CDR1 is SGHTA and CDR2 is FQGNSA. V gave up 4 bases and J gave up 4 bases, with 11 bases separating them. The CDR3 sequence is 13 residues long. The CDR3 nucleotides are TGTGCCAGCAGCTCCGGGACCCCTTACGAGCAGTACTTC. It yields the protein CASSSGTPYEQYF.

This chain connects TRBV7-9 to TRBJ1-5; D gene unclear. Germline V gene sequence: CDR1 SEHNR, CDR2 FQNEAQ (reference sequence). The CDR3 has 14 residues. V dropped 5 bases and J dropped 8 bases, with 16 bases sitting between them. As DNA, the CDR3 is TGTGCCAGCAGCCCCCTTCGGACGGGTGAGCCCCAGCATTTT. This codes for CASSPLRTGEPQHF.

The rearrangement uses TRBV6-1 and TRBJ2-1; D is uncertain. The CDR3 loop spans 13 amino acids. Looked up from germline, CDR1 is MNHNS and CDR2 is SASEGT. Between the trimmed V and J ends, which lost 0 bases and 8 bases, there was a span of 8 bases. As DNA, the CDR3 is TGTGCCAGCAGTGAAGCGCTTTCTTATGAGCAGTTCTTC. Amino acid sequence: CASSEALSYEQFF.

This rearrangement joins TRBV19 to TRBJ2-7; D might be TRBD1 (6 bases). Per the germline V gene, CDR1 is LNHDA and CDR2 is SQIVND (reference sequence). V lost 0 bases and J 6 bases, leaving 12 bases between the germline ends. The CDR3 sequence is 14 residues long. CDR3 bases: TGTGCCAGTAGTATAGATAGGGGGAGCTCCGAGCAGTACTTC. This codes for CASSIDRGSSEQYF.

The V gene is TRBV18, the J gene TRBJ1-3; D perhaps matches TRBD1 (5 bases). The CDR3 consists of 14 residues. Between the trimmed V and J ends, which lost 3 bases and 1 base, there was a span of 7 bases. Germline CDR1 and CDR2: KGHSH and LQKENI. Written as DNA, the CDR3 is TGTGCCAGCTCACCGGGGGGATCTGGAAACACCATATATTTT. This sequence encodes CASSPGGSGNTIYF.

V is TRBV27 and J is TRBJ2-1; D is perhaps TRBD2 (5 bases). Germline CDR1 is MNHEY and CDR2 is SMNVEV (reference sequence). The length of the CDR3 is 16 residues. Trimming took 6 bases from V and 0 from J, leaving 15 bases between them. Here the CDR3 DNA reads TGTGCCAGCAGATATAAAGGCCGGGGCTCCTACAATGAGCAGTTCTTC. Its translation: CASRYKGRGSYNEQFF.

The chain recombines TRBV11-1 with TRBJ2-3; 11 bases are a match to TRBD2. This CDR3 is 17 amino acids long. CDR1 SGHAT and CDR2 FQDESV come from the germline V gene (reference sequence). The junction had 7 bases not matched to a gene; V was cut back by 0 bases and J by 5 bases. The CDR3 reads CASSLASLAGGRDTQYF. DNA of the CDR3: TGTGCCAGCAGCTTAGCTTCGCTAGCGGGGGGAAGAGATACGCAGTATTTT.

The chain is built from TRBV5-5 and TRBJ2-5; TRBD2 agrees at 8 bases. J gave up 1 base and V 2 bases, and 4 bases lay outside the gene matches. The CDR3 is 15 residues long. Germline V gene sequence: CDR1 SGHKS, CDR2 YYEKEE (reference sequence). The CDR3 DNA is TGTGCCAGCAGCTTATGGGCGGGGGGCCAAGAGACCCAGTACTTC. Protein sequence: CASSLWAGGQETQYF.